The present T cell receptor beta chain was sequenced within a study of T cell responses to AZD1222 COVID-19 vaccine. Study conclusions and caveats: Repertoires were collected only later (after the peak T cell response had occurred). The reported proportion of spike-specific TCRs targeting unmutated variant regions was nearly half. Spike-specific TCR breadth rose after two AZD1222 doses, and depth rose as well. CD4 TCRs associated with vaccination spanned spike, dominating at 160-218 and 743-854.

Losses at the gene ends were 5 bases for V and 3 bases for J; bases not matched to a gene: 2. The CDR3 loop spans 14 amino acids. From germline, CDR1 is SEHNR and CDR2 FQNEAQ (reference sequence). Clones were read by immunoSEQ multiplex PCR, and TCRdb kept only the in-frame ones, dropping some. This repertoire shows about 130,000 clones, under 90% found once; its top ten account for 20% to 25%. The table lists this clone with a count of one. What it recognizes is unknown. Here the sequenced sample was peripheral blood, taken on day 0 of AZD1222 vaccination. The rearrangement uses TRBV7-9 and TRBJ2-5, with 11 bases aligning to TRBD2. The TCR was taken from an adult in good health. The CDR3 DNA follows: TGTGCCAGCAGCCGACTAGCGGGGAAAGAGACCCAGTACTTC. It is translated as CASSRLAGKETQYF.